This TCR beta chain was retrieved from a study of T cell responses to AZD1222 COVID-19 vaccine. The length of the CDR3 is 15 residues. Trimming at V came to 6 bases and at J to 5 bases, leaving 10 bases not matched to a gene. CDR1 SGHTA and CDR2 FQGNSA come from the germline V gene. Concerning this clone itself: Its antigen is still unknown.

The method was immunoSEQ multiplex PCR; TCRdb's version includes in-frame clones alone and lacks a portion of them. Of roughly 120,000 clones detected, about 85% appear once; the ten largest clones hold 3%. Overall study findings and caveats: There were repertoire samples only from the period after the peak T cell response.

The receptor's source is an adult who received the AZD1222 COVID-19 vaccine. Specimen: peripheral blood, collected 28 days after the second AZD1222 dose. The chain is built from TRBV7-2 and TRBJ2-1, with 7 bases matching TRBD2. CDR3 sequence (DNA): TGTGCCAGCAGTATGCGAGCGGGGAGAAACAATGAGCAGTTCTTC. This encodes CASSMRAGRNNEQFF.